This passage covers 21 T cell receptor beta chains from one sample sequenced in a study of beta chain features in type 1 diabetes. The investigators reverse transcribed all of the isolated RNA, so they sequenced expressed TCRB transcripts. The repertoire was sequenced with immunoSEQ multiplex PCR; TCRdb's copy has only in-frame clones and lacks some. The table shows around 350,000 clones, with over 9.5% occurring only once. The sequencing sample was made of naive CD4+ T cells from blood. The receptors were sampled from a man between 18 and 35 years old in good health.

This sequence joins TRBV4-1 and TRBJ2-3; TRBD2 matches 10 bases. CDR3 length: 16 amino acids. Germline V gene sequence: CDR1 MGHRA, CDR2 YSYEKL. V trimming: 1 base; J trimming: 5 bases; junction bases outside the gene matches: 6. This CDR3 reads CASSQAQRGGRDTQYF. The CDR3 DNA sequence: TGCGCCAGCAGCCAAGCCCAGCGGGGGGGCCGAGATACGCAGTATTTT.

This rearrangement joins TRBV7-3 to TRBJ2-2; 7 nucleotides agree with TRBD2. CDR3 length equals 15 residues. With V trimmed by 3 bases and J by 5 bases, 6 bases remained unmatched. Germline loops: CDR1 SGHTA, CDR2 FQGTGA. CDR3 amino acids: CASSFGGSGTGELFF. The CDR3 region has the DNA TGTGCCAGCAGCTTCGGGGGGAGTGGTACCGGGGAGCTGTTTTTT.

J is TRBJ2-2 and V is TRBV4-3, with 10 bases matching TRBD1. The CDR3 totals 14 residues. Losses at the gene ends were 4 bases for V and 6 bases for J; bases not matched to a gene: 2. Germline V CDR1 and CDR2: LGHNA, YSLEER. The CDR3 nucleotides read TGCGCCAGCAGCCCGGGGACAGGGGCCGGGGAGCTGTTTTTT. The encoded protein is CASSPGTGAGELFF.

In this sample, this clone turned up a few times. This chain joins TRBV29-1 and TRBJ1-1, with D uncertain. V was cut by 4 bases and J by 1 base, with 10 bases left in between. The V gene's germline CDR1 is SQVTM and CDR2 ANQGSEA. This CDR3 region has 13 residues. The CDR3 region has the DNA TGCAGCGTTGCTCGGGTCTCGAACACTGAAGCTTTCTTT. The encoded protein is CSVARVSNTEAFF.

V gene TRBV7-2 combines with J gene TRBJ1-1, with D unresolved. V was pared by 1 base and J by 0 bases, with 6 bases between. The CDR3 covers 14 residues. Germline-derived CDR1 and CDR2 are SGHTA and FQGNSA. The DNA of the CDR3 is TGTGCCAGCAGCTTAGTTGGCATGAACACTGAAGCTTTCTTT. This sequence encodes CASSLVGMNTEAFF.

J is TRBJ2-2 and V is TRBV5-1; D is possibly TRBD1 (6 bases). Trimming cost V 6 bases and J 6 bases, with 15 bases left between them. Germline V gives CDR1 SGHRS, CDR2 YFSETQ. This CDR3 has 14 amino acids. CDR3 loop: CASKIQGTPGELFF. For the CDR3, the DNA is TGCGCCAGCAAAATCCAGGGGACCCCCGGGGAGCTGTTTTTT.

The CDR3 nucleotides are TGTGCCAGCAGTTTCCTCTTTACCGAGGGTGTCTACGAGCAGTACTTC. Translation gives CASSFLFTEGVYEQYF. The V call is TRBV28, the J call TRBJ2-7; D might be TRBD2 (5 bases). Germline CDR1 is MDHEN and CDR2 is SYDVKM. This CDR3 spans 16 amino acids. Trimming took 3 bases from V and 3 from J, leaving 18 bases between them.

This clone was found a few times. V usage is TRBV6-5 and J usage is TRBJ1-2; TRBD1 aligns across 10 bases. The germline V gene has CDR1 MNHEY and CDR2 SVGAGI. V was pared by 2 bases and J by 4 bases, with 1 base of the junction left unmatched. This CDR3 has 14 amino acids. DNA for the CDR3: TGTGCCAGCAGTTACGGGACAGGGGTCTATGGCTACACCTTC. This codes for CASSYGTGVYGYTF.

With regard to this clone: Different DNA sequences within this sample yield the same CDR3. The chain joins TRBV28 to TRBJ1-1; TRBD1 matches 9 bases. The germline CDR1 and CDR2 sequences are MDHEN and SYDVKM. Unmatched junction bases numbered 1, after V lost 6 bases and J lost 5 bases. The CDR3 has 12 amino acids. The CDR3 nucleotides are TGTGCCAGCAGGACAGGGGGTACTGAAGCTTTCTTT. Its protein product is CASRTGGTEAFF. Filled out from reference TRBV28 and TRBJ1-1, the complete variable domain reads DVKVTQSSRYLVKRTGEKVFLECVQDMDHENMFWYRQDPGLGLRLIYFSYDVKMKEKGDIPEGYSVSREKKERFSLILESASTNQTSMYLCASRTGGTEAFFGQGTRLTVV.

The CDR3 loop is CASSLAGWTGNNEQFF. The CDR3 bases are TGTGCCAGCAGCTTAGCGGGATGGACGGGAAACAATGAGCAGTTCTTC. The V call is TRBV7-2, the J call TRBJ2-1; a possible D gene is TRBD2 (5 bases). This CDR3 region has 16 residues. V lost 0 bases and J 5 bases, leaving 14 bases between the germline ends. Germline assignment: CDR1 SGHTA and CDR2 FQGNSA. Filled out from reference TRBV7-2 and TRBJ2-1, the complete variable domain reads GAGVSQSPSNKVTEKGKDVELRCDPISGHTALYWYRQSLGQGLEFLIYFQGNSAPDKSGLPSDRFSAERTGGSVSTLTIQRTQQEDSAVYLCASSLAGWTGNNEQFFGPGTRLTVL.

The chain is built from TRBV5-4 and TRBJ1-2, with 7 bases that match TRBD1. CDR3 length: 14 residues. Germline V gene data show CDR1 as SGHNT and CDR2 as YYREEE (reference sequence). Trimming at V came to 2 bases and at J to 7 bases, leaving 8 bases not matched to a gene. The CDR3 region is CASSFPGRGVGYTF. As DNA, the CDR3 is TGTGCCAGCAGCTTCCCAGGCAGGGGGGTTGGCTACACCTTC.

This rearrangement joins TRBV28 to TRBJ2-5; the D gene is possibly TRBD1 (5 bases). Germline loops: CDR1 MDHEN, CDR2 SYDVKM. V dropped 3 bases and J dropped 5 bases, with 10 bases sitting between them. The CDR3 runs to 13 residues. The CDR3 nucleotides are TGTGCCAGCAGTTTGCCAGGGTCCGAGACCCAGTACTTC. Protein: CASSLPGSETQYF.

CDR3 DNA sequence: TGTGCCTGGAGTGATAGGATTTCGGGAGACTATGGCTACACCTTC. Translation: CAWSDRISGDYGYTF. The chain couples TRBV30 to TRBJ1-2; D is unresolved. Trimming removed 1 base at V and 3 bases at J, with 15 bases between. The CDR3 is 15 amino acids. From germline, CDR1 is GTSNPN and CDR2 SVGIG (reference sequence).

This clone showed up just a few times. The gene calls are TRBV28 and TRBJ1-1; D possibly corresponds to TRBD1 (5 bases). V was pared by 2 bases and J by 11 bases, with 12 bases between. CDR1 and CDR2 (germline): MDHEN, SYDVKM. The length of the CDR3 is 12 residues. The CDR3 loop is CASSLRRGGAFF. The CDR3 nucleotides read TGTGCCAGCAGTTTACGACGGGGGGGGGCTTTCTTT.

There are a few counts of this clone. CDR3 DNA: TGTGCCAGCAGCGTAGATGGGGCGGGGGGGCCAGATACGCAGTATTTT. Protein: CASSVDGAGGPDTQYF. This sequence joins TRBV9 and TRBJ2-3; TRBD2 matches 9 bases. V was clipped by 0 bases and J by 4 bases; unmatched bases: 6. The CDR3 spans 16 residues. Germline V lookup: CDR1 SGDLS, CDR2 YYNGEE.

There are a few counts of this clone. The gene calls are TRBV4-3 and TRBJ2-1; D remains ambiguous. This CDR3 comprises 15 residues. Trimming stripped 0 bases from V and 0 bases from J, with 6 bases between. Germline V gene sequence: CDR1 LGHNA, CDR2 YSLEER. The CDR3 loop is CASSQEQSSYNEQFF. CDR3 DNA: TGCGCCAGCAGCCAAGAACAGAGCTCCTACAATGAGCAGTTCTTC.

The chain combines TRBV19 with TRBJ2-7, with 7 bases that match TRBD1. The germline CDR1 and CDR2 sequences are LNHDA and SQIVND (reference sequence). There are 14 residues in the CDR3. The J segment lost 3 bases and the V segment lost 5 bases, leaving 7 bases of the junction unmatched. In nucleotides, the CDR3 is TGTGCCAGTAGTGCCGGGACAGAGAGCTACGAGCAGTACTTC. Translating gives CASSAGTESYEQYF.

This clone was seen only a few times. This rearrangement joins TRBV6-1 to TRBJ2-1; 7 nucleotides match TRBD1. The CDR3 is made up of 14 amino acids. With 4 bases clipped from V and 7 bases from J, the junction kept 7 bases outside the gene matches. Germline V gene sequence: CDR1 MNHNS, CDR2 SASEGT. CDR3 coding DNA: TGTGCCAGCAGTGTCACGGGACAGATAAATGAGCAGTTCTTC. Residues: CASSVTGQINEQFF.

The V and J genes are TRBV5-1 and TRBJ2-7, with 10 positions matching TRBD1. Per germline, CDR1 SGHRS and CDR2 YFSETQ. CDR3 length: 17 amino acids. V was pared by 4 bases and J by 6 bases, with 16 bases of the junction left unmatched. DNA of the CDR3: TGCGCCAGCAGCAAAAGGGGGACAGGGGAAGACCTAAGCGAGCAGTACTTC. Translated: CASSKRGTGEDLSEQYF.

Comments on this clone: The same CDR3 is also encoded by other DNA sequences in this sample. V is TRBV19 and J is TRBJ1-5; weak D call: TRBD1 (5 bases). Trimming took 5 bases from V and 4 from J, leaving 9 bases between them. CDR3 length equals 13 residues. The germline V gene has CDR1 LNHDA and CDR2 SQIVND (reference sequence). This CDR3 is CASSPGLNQPQHF. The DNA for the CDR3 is TGTGCCAGTAGTCCAGGGTTGAATCAGCCCCAGCATTTT.

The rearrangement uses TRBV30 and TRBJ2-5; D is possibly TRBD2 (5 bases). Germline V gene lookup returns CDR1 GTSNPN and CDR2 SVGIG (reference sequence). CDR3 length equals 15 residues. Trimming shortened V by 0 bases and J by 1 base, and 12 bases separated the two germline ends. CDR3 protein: CAWSVLSGIQETQYF. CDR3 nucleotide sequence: TGTGCCTGGAGTGTACTCTCGGGGATCCAAGAGACCCAGTACTTC.